This TCR beta chain was found in a study of shared clonotypes between healthy human individuals. Study results and caveats: The four-donor shared clonotypes exceeded non-shared clonotypes in generation probability, with non-shared ones scoring lower.

TCRdb's table, derived via immunoSEQ multiplex PCR, lists solely in-frame clones and lacks some. The sample lists roughly 1 million clones; about 75% were seen once. Germline V CDR1 and CDR2: SGHRS, YFSETQ. The CDR3 is made up of 17 amino acids. Losses at the gene ends were 3 bases for V and 5 bases for J; bases not matched to a gene: 8. For this clone: The antigen is not known.

This sequence was found in a man between 18 and 35 years old in good health. The sample consisted of memory CD4+ T cells sorted from blood. Subset reported: CD45RA-negative fraction. The chain employs TRBV5-1 and TRBJ2-5; 15 nucleotides agree with TRBD2. CDR3 nucleotides: TGCGCCAGCAGCTCAGACGGACTAGCGGGAGGGCTTGAGACCCAGTACTTC. Translated, it gives CASSSDGLAGGLETQYF. Full variable domain (missing parts from reference TRBV5-1 and TRBJ2-5): KAGVTQTPRYLIKTRGQQVTLSCSPISGHRSVSWYQQTPGQGLQFLFEYFSETQRNKGNFPGRFSGRQFSNSRSEMNVSTLELGDSALYLCASSSDGLAGGLETQYFGPGTRLLVL.